This TCR beta chain comes out of a study of sequential checkpoint blockade in melanoma. Study in general: Patients were randomized 1:1 to nivolumab-then-ipilimumab or ipilimumab-then-nivolumab first-line. Each arm's sequence ended with maintenance nivolumab.

Sequencing used immunoSEQ multiplex PCR; TCRdb keeps in-frame clones, though not all of them. The data show around 34,000 clones, less than 85% seen once. From germline, CDR1 is SEHNR and CDR2 FQNEAQ (reference sequence). The V gene end was trimmed by 5 bases and the J gene end by 0 bases; junction bases not matched to a gene: 6. This CDR3 spans 15 amino acids. Treatment given: randomized to nivolumab then ipilimumab (arm A) or the reverse (arm B). Patients had received no earlier DNA-damaging chemotherapy. The gene calls are TRBV7-9 and TRBJ2-7; 8 bases agree with TRBD2. This specimen consisted of CD8+ T cells sorted from blood (inferred from file names), obtained from a patient given nivolumab and ipilimumab in sequence. The sequence was obtained from a human donor with melanoma. The CDR3 DNA follows: TGTGCCAGCAGCCCCACTAGCGGTCTCTCCTACGAGCAGTACTTC. It codes for CASSPTSGLSYEQYF.